The source of this T cell receptor beta chain is a study of CD8 T cells in Susac syndrome. Germline-derived CDR1 and CDR2 are SGHNT and YYREEE (reference sequence). The V and J ends lost 6 bases and 8 bases respectively, with 9 bases between them. The CDR3 length is 11 residues. TCR beta sequencing covered blood CD8+ and CD4+ T cells. The recently defined diagnostic criteria for definite or probable disease were met by the Susac syndrome patients. Negative isolation yielded CD8+ and CD4+ T cells; FACS enriched TEMRA cells. Reverse transcription of 0.5 to 1 ug RNA used random hexamers. In TCRdb, the immunoSEQ multiplex PCR reads were re-called with MiXCR into one record per CDR3 protein. The repertoire holds around 170,000 distinct CDR3 sequences, with 94% as singletons.

The TCR comes from a human donor with Susac syndrome. The gene calls are TRBV5-4 and TRBJ2-1; D uncertain. The sequencing input was CD4+ T cells from PBMCs. The CDR3 protein is CASTWIDEQFF. In DNA form, the CDR3 reads TGTGCCAGCACCTGGATAGATGAGCAGTTCTTC.